The sequence of this T cell receptor beta chain was determined in a study of blood T cell repertoires in COVID-19. This table comes from immunoSEQ multiplex PCR, and its TCRdb copy is limited to in-frame clones, with some not included. This table has about 140,000 clones, 70% to 90% appearing once. The TCR sequence derives from a woman in her sixties or seventies with acute or convalescent COVID-19. Sequenced input: peripheral blood.

The CDR3 nucleotides read TGTGCCAGCAGTGAGGGACTAGCGGGGGCCCAAGAGACCCAGTACTTC. Encoded protein: CASSEGLAGAQETQYF. The rearrangement uses TRBV25-1 and TRBJ2-5; 14 nucleotides line up with TRBD2. The trim removed 3 bases at V and 1 base at J, leaving 1 base unmatched. The CDR3 totals 16 residues. Looked up from germline, CDR1 is MGHDK and CDR2 is SYGVNS.